The rows below give T cell receptor beta chains drawn from one sample of a study of blood T cell repertoires in COVID-19. Sequencing was performed with immunoSEQ multiplex PCR; in TCRdb, only in-frame clones are kept and a portion is missing. There are about 70,000 clones in the sample; roughly three quarters occur only once, and about 6% lies in the top ten. The sequenced material came from peripheral blood. The origin of the receptors is a woman aged 55-70 years with acute or convalescent COVID-19. Both conserved end residues are trimmed from each CDR3. Clone size is stated in some rows and not others, as once, few, many or a class when expanded.

TRBV4-1	TRBJ2-5	15	NA	ASPPGGLEWYQETQY
TRBV4-1	TRBJ1-1	12	NA	ASSQDGGYTEAF
TRBV24-1	TRBJ1-5	12	NA	ATSDGGAFGPQH
TRBV15	TRBJ2-3	12	NA	ATSTRRAWDTQY
TRBV5-6	TRBJ2-7	12	NA	ASSLTGLSYEQY
TRBV12-3/TRBV12-4	TRBJ1-4	11	NA	ASLSGVNEKLF
TRBV12-3/TRBV12-4	TRBJ1-5	10	NA	ASSQGAQPQH
TRBV27	TRBJ1-5	15	NA	ASSLVGAGFSNQPQH
TRBV7-2	TRBJ2-7	13	NA	ASSPWDSSFYEQY
TRBV6-5	TRBJ1-1	10	NA	ASSATGGEAF
TRBV3-1/TRBV3-2	TRBJ1-4	11	NA	ASSQPRGGKLF
TRBV5-6	TRBJ2-5	14	NA	ASSFAGGELQETQY
TRBV19	TRBJ1-4	15	NA	ASRPRAGQTNNEKLF
TRBV13	TRBJ1-1	12	once	ASSSPGTRTEAF
TRBV27	TRBJ2-7	11	few	ASSSIPGGEQY
TRBV13	TRBJ1-2	12	medium-sized	ASSSSGTLYGYT
TRBV10-3	TRBJ1-2	12	NA	AIRGTGGNYGYT
TRBV5-1	TRBJ2-1	14	NA	ASSLGGGDSYNEQF
TRBV7-2	TRBJ2-3	12	NA	ASSLGQSGDTQY
TRBV30	TRBJ1-3	9	NA	AATKRNTIY
TRBV7-9	TRBJ1-3	15	NA	ASSRGTGQPAGNTIY
TRBV3-1/TRBV3-2	TRBJ2-5	11	once	AAHGRQQETQY
TRBV10-1	TRBJ2-1	13	NA	ASSEEDSRWNEQF
TRBV6-2/TRBV6-3	TRBJ2-2	11	once	ASSSRLTGELF
TRBV10-3	TRBJ2-7	13	NA	AISSGLAGVEEQY
TRBV6-6	TRBJ1-4	13	NA	ASKGTGGDFEKLF
TRBV28	TRBJ2-7	14	NA	ASSLFGTGGSYEQY
TRBV6-5	TRBJ2-5	11	few	ASSQDYQETQY